This T cell receptor beta chain was sequenced in a study of OX40 agonist ivuxolimab in advanced cancers. The germline CDR1 and CDR2 sequences are MNHEY and SMNVEV (reference sequence). Trimming removed 3 bases from V and 5 bases from J, with 13 bases in between. The CDR3 contains 14 residues. Sequencing was performed with immunoSEQ multiplex PCR; in TCRdb, only in-frame clones are kept and a portion is missing. The repertoire holds over 55,000 clones, with over 75% as singletons. This specimen consisted of CD4+ or CD8+ T cells sorted from blood, obtained in a trial of the OX40 agonist ivuxolimab. The receptor comes from an adult with an advanced solid tumor such as melanoma, head and neck, liver or kidney cancer. This chain joins TRBV27 and TRBJ1-1; a weak D match, TRBD1 (6 bases). The CDR3 DNA follows: TGTGCCAGCAGTTTTTCCGACAGGTATACTGAAGCTTTCTTT. Translated: CASSFSDRYTEAFF.